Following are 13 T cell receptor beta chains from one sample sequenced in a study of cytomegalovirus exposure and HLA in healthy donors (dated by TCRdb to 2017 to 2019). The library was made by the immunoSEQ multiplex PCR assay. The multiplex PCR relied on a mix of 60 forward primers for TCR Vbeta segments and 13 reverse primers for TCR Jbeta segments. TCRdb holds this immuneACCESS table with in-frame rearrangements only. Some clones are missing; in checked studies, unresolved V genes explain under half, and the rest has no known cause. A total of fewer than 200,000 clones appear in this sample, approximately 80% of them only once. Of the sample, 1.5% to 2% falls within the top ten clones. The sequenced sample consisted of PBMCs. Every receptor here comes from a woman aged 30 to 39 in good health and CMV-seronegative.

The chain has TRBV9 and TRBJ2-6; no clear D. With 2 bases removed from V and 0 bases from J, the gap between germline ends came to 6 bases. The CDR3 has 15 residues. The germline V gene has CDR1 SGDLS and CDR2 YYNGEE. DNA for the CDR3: TGTGCCAGCAGCGTTGTAGTCTCTGGGGCCAACGTCCTGACTTTC. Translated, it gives CASSVVVSGANVLTF.

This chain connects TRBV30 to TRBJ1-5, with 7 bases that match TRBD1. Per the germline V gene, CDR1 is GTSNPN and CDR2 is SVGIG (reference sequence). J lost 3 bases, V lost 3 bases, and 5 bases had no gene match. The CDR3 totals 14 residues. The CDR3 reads CAWSGTAYNQPQHF. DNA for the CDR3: TGTGCCTGGAGCGGGACAGCCTACAATCAGCCCCAGCATTTT. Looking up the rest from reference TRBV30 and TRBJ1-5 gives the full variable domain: SQTIHQWPATLVQPVGSPLSLECTVEGTSNPNLYWYRQAAGRGLQLLFYSVGIGQISSEVPQNLSASRPQDRQFILSSKKLLLSDSGFYLCAWSGTAYNQPQHFGDGTRLSIL.

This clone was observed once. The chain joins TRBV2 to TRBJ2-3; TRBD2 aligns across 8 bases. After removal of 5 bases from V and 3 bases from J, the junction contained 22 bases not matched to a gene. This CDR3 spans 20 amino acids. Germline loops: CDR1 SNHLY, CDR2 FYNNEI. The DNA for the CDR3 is TGTGCCAGCAGTCACCCTTTGAGGAGCGGGGGACTAAGGAAGACAGATACGCAGTATTTT. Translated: CASSHPLRSGGLRKTDTQYF. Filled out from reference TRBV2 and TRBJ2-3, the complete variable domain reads EPEVTQTPSHQVTQMGQEVILRCVPISNHLYFYWYRQILGQKVEFLVSFYNNEISEKSEIFDDQFSVERPDGSNFTLKIRSTKLEDSAMYFCASSHPLRSGGLRKTDTQYFGPGTRLTVL.

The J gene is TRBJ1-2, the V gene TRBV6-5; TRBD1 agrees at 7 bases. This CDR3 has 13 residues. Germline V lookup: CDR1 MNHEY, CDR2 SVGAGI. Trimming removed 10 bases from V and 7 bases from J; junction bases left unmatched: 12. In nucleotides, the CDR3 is TGTGCCACGAGACAGGGTCTATCGGGTGGCTACACCTTC. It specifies CATRQGLSGGYTF.

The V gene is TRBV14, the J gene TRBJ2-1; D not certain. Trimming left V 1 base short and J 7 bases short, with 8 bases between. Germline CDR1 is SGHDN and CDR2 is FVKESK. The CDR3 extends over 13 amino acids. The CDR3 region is CASSQARDNEQFF. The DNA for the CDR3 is TGTGCCAGCAGCCAAGCGAGAGATAATGAGCAGTTCTTC.

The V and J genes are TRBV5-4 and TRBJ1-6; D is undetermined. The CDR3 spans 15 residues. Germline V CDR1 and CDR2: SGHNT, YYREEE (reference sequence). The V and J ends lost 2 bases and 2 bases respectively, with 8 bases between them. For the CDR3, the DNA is TGTGCCAGCAGCTTACAAACGCCCTATAATTCACCCCTCCACTTT. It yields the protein CASSLQTPYNSPLHF.

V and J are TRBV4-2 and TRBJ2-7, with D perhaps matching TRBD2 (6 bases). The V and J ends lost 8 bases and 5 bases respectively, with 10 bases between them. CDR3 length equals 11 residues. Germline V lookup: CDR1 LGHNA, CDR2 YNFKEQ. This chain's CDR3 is CASSGGNEQYF. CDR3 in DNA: TGTGCCAGCTCCGGCGGGAACGAGCAGTACTTC.

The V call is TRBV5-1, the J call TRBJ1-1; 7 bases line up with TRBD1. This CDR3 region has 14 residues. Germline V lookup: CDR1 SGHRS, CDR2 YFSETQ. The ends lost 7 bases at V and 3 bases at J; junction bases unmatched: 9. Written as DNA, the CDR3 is TGCGCCAGCGCGCAACAGGGGACGGACACTGAAGCTTTCTTT. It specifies CASAQQGTDTEAFF.

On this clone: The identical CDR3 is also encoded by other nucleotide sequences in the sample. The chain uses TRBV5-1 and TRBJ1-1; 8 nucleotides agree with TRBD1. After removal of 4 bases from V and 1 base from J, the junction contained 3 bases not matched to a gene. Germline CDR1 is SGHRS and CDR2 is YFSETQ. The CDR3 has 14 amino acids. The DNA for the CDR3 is TGCGCCAGCAGCCCGCAGGGGGCGAACACTGAAGCTTTCTTT. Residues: CASSPQGANTEAFF.

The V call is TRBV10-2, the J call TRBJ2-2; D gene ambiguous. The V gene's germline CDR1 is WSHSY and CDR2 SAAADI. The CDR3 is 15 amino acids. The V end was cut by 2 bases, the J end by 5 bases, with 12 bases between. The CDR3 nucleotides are TGCGCCAGCAGTGAGACGATGACATTGACCGGGGAGCTGTTTTTT. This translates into CASSETMTLTGELFF.

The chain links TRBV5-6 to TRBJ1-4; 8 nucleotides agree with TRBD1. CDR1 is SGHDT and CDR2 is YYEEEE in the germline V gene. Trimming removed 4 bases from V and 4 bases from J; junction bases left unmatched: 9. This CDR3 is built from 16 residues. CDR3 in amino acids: CASSPFLTGDNEKLFF. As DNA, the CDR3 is TGTGCCAGCAGCCCCTTTTTGACAGGGGATAATGAAAAACTGTTTTTT. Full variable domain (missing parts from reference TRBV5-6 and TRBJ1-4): DAGVTQSPTHLIKTRGQQVTLRCSPKSGHDTVSWYQQALGQGPQFIFQYYEEEERQRGNFPDRFSGHQFPNYSSELNVNALLLGDSALYLCASSPFLTGDNEKLFFGSGTQLSVL.

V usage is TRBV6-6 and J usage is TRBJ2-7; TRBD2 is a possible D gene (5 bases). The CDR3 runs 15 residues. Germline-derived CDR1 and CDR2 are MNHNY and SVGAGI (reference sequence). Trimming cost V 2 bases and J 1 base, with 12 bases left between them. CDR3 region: CASSYILAGSYEQYF. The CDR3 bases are TGTGCCAGCAGTTACATCCTAGCTGGGTCCTACGAGCAGTACTTC.

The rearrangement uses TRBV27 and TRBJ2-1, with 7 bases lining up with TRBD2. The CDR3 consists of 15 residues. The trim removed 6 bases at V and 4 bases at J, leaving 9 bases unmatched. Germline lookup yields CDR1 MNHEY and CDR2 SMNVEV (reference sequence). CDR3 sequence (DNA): TGTGCCAGCAGCCCTATAGTGGGGGGGTACAATGAGCAGTTCTTC. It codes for CASSPIVGGYNEQFF.